These T cell receptor beta chains were read from a single sample in a study of cytomegalovirus exposure and HLA in healthy donors. TCRdb keeps only in-frame clones here, not all; method: immunoSEQ multiplex PCR. Of about 230,000 clones listed, over 75% are singletons. The sample consisted of PBMCs. The receptors shown here come from a human donor in good health. CDR3s include the opening cysteine and the closing phenylalanine or tryptophan. Each record gives: CDR3 DNA, CDR3 protein, clone size, J gene, D gene, V gene. A D gene is named only where the DNA matches it firmly. The size entry is marked missing in some rows and otherwise reads once, few, many or a size class.

CDR3 DNA: TGTGCCAGCAGTTTATGGGACAGGGACCACGAGCAGTACTTC
CDR3 protein: CASSLWDRDHEQYF
clone size: NA
J gene: TRBJ2-7
D gene: TRBD1
V gene: TRBV27

CDR3 DNA: TGCGCCAGCAGCCCCGGACTAGGGGAGACCTACGAGCAGTACTTC
CDR3 protein: CASSPGLGETYEQYF
clone size: NA
J gene: TRBJ2-7
D gene: TRBD2
V gene: TRBV4-3

CDR3 DNA: TGTGCCAGTAGCCCGGACAAGAACACTGAAGCTTTCTTT
CDR3 protein: CASSPDKNTEAFF
clone size: NA
J gene: TRBJ1-1
D gene: NA
V gene: TRBV19

CDR3 DNA: TGCGCCAGCAGCCACGGTTTCGGGGTCCTAAACTACGAGCAGTACTTC
CDR3 protein: CASSHGFGVLNYEQYF
clone size: NA
J gene: TRBJ2-7
D gene: NA
V gene: TRBV10-1

CDR3 DNA: TGTGCCAGCAGTTACTCAGGGACAGCGCAGAACACTGAAGCTTTCTTT
CDR3 protein: CASSYSGTAQNTEAFF
clone size: NA
J gene: TRBJ1-1
D gene: TRBD1
V gene: TRBV6-5

CDR3 DNA: TGTGCCAGCAGCATCACAGGGAACACCATATATTTT
CDR3 protein: CASSITGNTIYF
clone size: NA
J gene: TRBJ1-3
D gene: NA
V gene: TRBV7-2

CDR3 DNA: TGTGCCAGCAGCTTACAGGGGGGGCGGACTGAAGCTTTCTTT
CDR3 protein: CASSLQGGRTEAFF
clone size: few
J gene: TRBJ1-1
D gene: TRBD1
V gene: TRBV5-4

CDR3 DNA: TGTGCCAGCAGCAAAGCGGACAGGGTTAGATACAATGAGCAGTTCTTC
CDR3 protein: CASSKADRVRYNEQFF
clone size: once
J gene: TRBJ2-1
D gene: NA
V gene: TRBV21-1

CDR3 DNA: TGCGCCAGCAGCCAAGAATTCGGGTCCCAACCCTACGAGCAGTACTTC
CDR3 protein: CASSQEFGSQPYEQYF
clone size: NA
J gene: TRBJ2-7
D gene: NA
V gene: TRBV4-1

CDR3 DNA: TGCGCCAGCAGCCAAGAGTGGGGAGGGGAGACCCAGTACTTC
CDR3 protein: CASSQEWGGETQYF
clone size: NA
J gene: TRBJ2-5
D gene: TRBD2
V gene: TRBV4-1

CDR3 DNA: TGTGCCAGCAGCTTACTGGGCAGGTATGGCTACACCTTC
CDR3 protein: CASSLLGRYGYTF
clone size: NA
J gene: TRBJ1-2
D gene: NA
V gene: TRBV7-9

CDR3 DNA: TGTGCCAGCAGCCTCGCCGGGACTTCTCATCCGTTCTTC
CDR3 protein: CASSLAGTSHPFF
clone size: once
J gene: TRBJ2-1
D gene: NA
V gene: TRBV4-2

CDR3 DNA: TGTGCCAGCAGCAAGGGACTAGCGGGAGTGGAAGAGACCCAGTACTTC
CDR3 protein: CASSKGLAGVEETQYF
clone size: NA
J gene: TRBJ2-5
D gene: TRBD2
V gene: TRBV7-9

CDR3 DNA: TGTGCCAGCAGTCCCGACTACAAACAAGAGACCCAGTACTTC
CDR3 protein: CASSPDYKQETQYF
clone size: NA
J gene: TRBJ2-5
D gene: NA
V gene: TRBV2

CDR3 DNA: TGTGCCAGCAGCCTGGACAGGGTAACCTCTGGAAACACCATATATTTT
CDR3 protein: CASSLDRVTSGNTIYF
clone size: NA
J gene: TRBJ1-3
D gene: TRBD1
V gene: TRBV7-3

CDR3 DNA: TGTGCCAGCAGCTTAGTCAGAAATAACTACGAGCAGTACTTC
CDR3 protein: CASSLVRNNYEQYF
clone size: NA
J gene: TRBJ2-7
D gene: NA
V gene: TRBV11-2

CDR3 DNA: TGTGCCAGCAGGGGCACAGGGGAAGTCGGCAATCAGCCCCAGCATTTT
CDR3 protein: CASRGTGEVGNQPQHF
clone size: few
J gene: TRBJ1-5
D gene: TRBD1
V gene: TRBV2

CDR3 DNA: TGCAGCGGTATACAGGGGGGCAATGAGCAGTTCTTC
CDR3 protein: CSGIQGGNEQFF
clone size: NA
J gene: TRBJ2-1
D gene: TRBD1
V gene: TRBV29-1

CDR3 DNA: TGTGCCAGCAGCCTTAGCGGGAGAAATGAGCAGTTCTTC
CDR3 protein: CASSLSGRNEQFF
clone size: NA
J gene: TRBJ2-1
D gene: TRBD2
V gene: TRBV7-9

CDR3 DNA: TGTGCCAGTAGTATATCGACCCCACTTACGGGAGTGGCAGATACGCAGTATTTT
CDR3 protein: CASSISTPLTGVADTQYF
clone size: NA
J gene: TRBJ2-3
D gene: NA
V gene: TRBV19

CDR3 DNA: TGTGCCACCAGCAGACAACAGCAGAACTATGGCTACACCTTC
CDR3 protein: CATSRQQQNYGYTF
clone size: once
J gene: TRBJ1-2
D gene: NA
V gene: TRBV15

CDR3 DNA: TGTGCCAGCAGCCCCCGGACAGTCCTAGCCGGTCCGTACCAAGAGACCCAGTACTTC
CDR3 protein: CASSPRTVLAGPYQETQYF
clone size: NA
J gene: TRBJ2-5
D gene: NA
V gene: TRBV7-2

CDR3 DNA: TGTGCCAGTAGCAGGTTAGCGGCCCAAGAGACCCAGTACTTC
CDR3 protein: CASSRLAAQETQYF
clone size: NA
J gene: TRBJ2-5
D gene: NA
V gene: TRBV19

CDR3 DNA: TGTGCCAGCAGCTCCCCGCCGGGAAAAGAAAAACTGTTTTTT
CDR3 protein: CASSSPPGKEKLFF
clone size: NA
J gene: TRBJ1-4
D gene: NA
V gene: TRBV7-2

CDR3 DNA: TGTGCCAGCAGGGACATGGAAGGATATGGCTACACCTTC
CDR3 protein: CASRDMEGYGYTF
clone size: NA
J gene: TRBJ1-2
D gene: NA
V gene: TRBV6-5

CDR3 DNA: TGTGCCAGCAGGAGGGATGGCCAAGAGACCCAGTACTTC
CDR3 protein: CASRRDGQETQYF
clone size: once
J gene: TRBJ2-5
D gene: NA
V gene: TRBV7-9

CDR3 DNA: TGTGCCAGCAGCGTTACCGGGACTAGCGTTTACGAGCAGTACTTC
CDR3 protein: CASSVTGTSVYEQYF
clone size: NA
J gene: TRBJ2-7
D gene: TRBD2
V gene: TRBV9

CDR3 DNA: TGTGCCAGCAGCGCTTTACCCCGAGCGGGACCTTACAATGAGCAGTTCTTC
CDR3 protein: CASSALPRAGPYNEQFF
clone size: few
J gene: TRBJ2-1
D gene: TRBD2
V gene: TRBV9

CDR3 DNA: TGTGCCAGCAGCTTGGAGTACAGGGTGGTTAACATTCAGTACTTC
CDR3 protein: CASSLEYRVVNIQYF
clone size: NA
J gene: TRBJ2-4
D gene: NA
V gene: TRBV5-8

CDR3 DNA: TGTGCCAGCACTGAACAGGGGTTTCAGCCCCAGCATTTT
CDR3 protein: CASTEQGFQPQHF
clone size: NA
J gene: TRBJ1-5
D gene: TRBD1
V gene: TRBV6-6

CDR3 DNA: TGTGCCAGCCTCGACAGGGCGAACACCGGGGAGCTGTTTTTT
CDR3 protein: CASLDRANTGELFF
clone size: once
J gene: TRBJ2-2
D gene: TRBD1
V gene: TRBV10-3

CDR3 DNA: TGTGCTAGTGGTTTGGTACTTGGACGGAGGTACGAGCAGTACTTC
CDR3 protein: CASGLVLGRRYEQYF
clone size: once
J gene: TRBJ2-7
D gene: NA
V gene: TRBV12-5

CDR3 DNA: TGTTCCAGCAGCCTGGGACTAACCGAGCAGTACTTC
CDR3 protein: CSSSLGLTEQYF
clone size: NA
J gene: TRBJ2-7
D gene: TRBD2
V gene: TRBV7-9

CDR3 DNA: TGCGCCAGCAGCTTCAGGCAGACCCCCTATAGCTCCTACGAGCAGTACTTC
CDR3 protein: CASSFRQTPYSSYEQYF
clone size: NA
J gene: TRBJ2-7
D gene: NA
V gene: TRBV5-1

CDR3 DNA: TGTGCCAGCAGCTTAGCCCCATACCAGGGGGCAAGAGGGGCCAACGTCCTGACTTTC
CDR3 protein: CASSLAPYQGARGANVLTF
clone size: NA
J gene: TRBJ2-6
D gene: TRBD1
V gene: TRBV7-2

CDR3 DNA: TGCAGCGTTGAAGTCCCGTCCTACGAGCAGTACTTC
CDR3 protein: CSVEVPSYEQYF
clone size: NA
J gene: TRBJ2-7
D gene: NA
V gene: TRBV29-1

CDR3 DNA: TGTGCCAGCAGCCCAAGGTCGGGACTAGCGGGATTTGAGACCCAGTACTTC
CDR3 protein: CASSPRSGLAGFETQYF
clone size: NA
J gene: TRBJ2-5
D gene: TRBD2
V gene: TRBV11-2

CDR3 DNA: TGTGCCAGCTCACCAGGGGGGGGGCCCTACGAGCAGTACTTC
CDR3 protein: CASSPGGGPYEQYF
clone size: NA
J gene: TRBJ2-7
D gene: NA
V gene: TRBV18

CDR3 DNA: TGTGCCAGCAGCTTCCGGCCGGCTAGCTCTGGAAACACCATATATTTT
CDR3 protein: CASSFRPASSGNTIYF
clone size: NA
J gene: TRBJ1-3
D gene: NA
V gene: TRBV7-9

CDR3 DNA: TGTGCCAGCTCCCACGGTGGGAGGGGAGATACGCAGTATTTT
CDR3 protein: CASSHGGRGDTQYF
clone size: NA
J gene: TRBJ2-3
D gene: TRBD2
V gene: TRBV6-6

CDR3 DNA: TGTGCCAGCAGCTTAGTCGGGACTGGGCGGGGTGAGCAGTTCTTC
CDR3 protein: CASSLVGTGRGEQFF
clone size: NA
J gene: TRBJ2-1
D gene: NA
V gene: TRBV7-9

CDR3 DNA: TGTGCCAGCAGCTTCCGGCGGGAGGGCCTAGGTGAGCAGTTCTTC
CDR3 protein: CASSFRREGLGEQFF
clone size: NA
J gene: TRBJ2-1
D gene: TRBD2
V gene: TRBV7-2

CDR3 DNA: TGTGCCAGCCTAGACGAACGGCTGGTCTCTGGAAACACCATATATTTT
CDR3 protein: CASLDERLVSGNTIYF
clone size: NA
J gene: TRBJ1-3
D gene: NA
V gene: TRBV6-6

CDR3 DNA: TGTGCCAGCAGTGAAGGACACAGCTTCAATCAGCCCCAGCATTTT
CDR3 protein: CASSEGHSFNQPQHF
clone size: NA
J gene: TRBJ1-5
D gene: NA
V gene: TRBV6-1

CDR3 DNA: TGTGCCAGCAGCGCACAGGACTACAATGAGCAGTTCTTC
CDR3 protein: CASSAQDYNEQFF
clone size: NA
J gene: TRBJ2-1
D gene: NA
V gene: TRBV9

CDR3 DNA: TGTGCCATCAGTGACCTAGCGGGAGGGCCCAACAATGAGCAGTTCTTC
CDR3 protein: CAISDLAGGPNNEQFF
clone size: once
J gene: TRBJ2-1
D gene: TRBD2
V gene: TRBV10-3

CDR3 DNA: TGTGCCAGTAGTACATTACTAGGATCTAGCACAGATACGCAGTATTTT
CDR3 protein: CASSTLLGSSTDTQYF
clone size: NA
J gene: TRBJ2-3
D gene: NA
V gene: TRBV19

CDR3 DNA: TGTGCCACCAGAATAGCCGATCTAGCGGGCAAAAACAATGAGCAGTTCTTC
CDR3 protein: CATRIADLAGKNNEQFF
clone size: NA
J gene: TRBJ2-1
D gene: TRBD2
V gene: TRBV15

CDR3 DNA: TGTGCCAGTAGAGACCCGGGAGCCAAGACCTACGAGCAGTACTTC
CDR3 protein: CASRDPGAKTYEQYF
clone size: NA
J gene: TRBJ2-7
D gene: NA
V gene: TRBV19

CDR3 DNA: TGTGCCAGCAGAGGGGCCAACGAGGGCTACACCTTC
CDR3 protein: CASRGANEGYTF
clone size: NA
J gene: TRBJ1-2
D gene: NA
V gene: TRBV6-1

CDR3 DNA: TGTGCCAGCAGCCCCAGTAGCGGGACTTGGGATGAGCAGTTCTTC
CDR3 protein: CASSPSSGTWDEQFF
clone size: NA
J gene: TRBJ2-1
D gene: TRBD2
V gene: TRBV9

CDR3 DNA: TGTGCCAGCAGCACATTGGGAGGGGGACTCTTCAATGAGCAGTTCTTC
CDR3 protein: CASSTLGGGLFNEQFF
clone size: NA
J gene: TRBJ2-1
D gene: NA
V gene: TRBV9

CDR3 DNA: TGCGCCAGCAGCTTGGTTGCAGGGGGAAGCACTGAAGCTTTCTTT
CDR3 protein: CASSLVAGGSTEAFF
clone size: NA
J gene: TRBJ1-1
D gene: TRBD1
V gene: TRBV5-1

CDR3 DNA: TGTGCCAGCAGTGAAGGGTTTGCAGGTTCTGACGAGCAGTACTTC
CDR3 protein: CASSEGFAGSDEQYF
clone size: few
J gene: TRBJ2-7
D gene: NA
V gene: TRBV6-1

CDR3 DNA: TGTGCCAGCAGCTTACTGGGTGCGGGTCTCACAGATACGCAGTATTTT
CDR3 protein: CASSLLGAGLTDTQYF
clone size: few
J gene: TRBJ2-3
D gene: NA
V gene: TRBV7-6

CDR3 DNA: TGTGCCAGCAGCAGAAGGGGGGGTACATTCCCTGAAAAACTGTTTTTT
CDR3 protein: CASSRRGGTFPEKLFF
clone size: NA
J gene: TRBJ1-4
D gene: NA
V gene: TRBV6-6

CDR3 DNA: TGTGCCAGCAGTACTGAGGACGGGAACTCCTACGAGCAGTACTTC
CDR3 protein: CASSTEDGNSYEQYF
clone size: few
J gene: TRBJ2-7
D gene: NA
V gene: TRBV6-9

CDR3 DNA: TGTGCCAGTAGTATTTCGTTATTAGCGGGAGCTGTGAAGACCCAGTACTTC
CDR3 protein: CASSISLLAGAVKTQYF
clone size: NA
J gene: TRBJ2-5
D gene: TRBD2
V gene: TRBV19

CDR3 DNA: TGTGCCGGGAGGGCAGGGGGTGAAAAACTGTTTTTT
CDR3 protein: CAGRAGGEKLFF
clone size: few
J gene: TRBJ1-4
D gene: TRBD1
V gene: TRBV30

CDR3 DNA: TGCGCCAGCAGCTCTGGGGCGGGATCCCATGAGCAGTTCTTC
CDR3 protein: CASSSGAGSHEQFF
clone size: NA
J gene: TRBJ2-1
D gene: NA
V gene: TRBV5-1